The T cell receptor (beta chain) under discussion was sequenced for a study of cytomegalovirus exposure and HLA in healthy donors. Notes on the study in general: A later analysis showed HLA-associated TCR beta chains outstripping equally common others in clonal expansion. It was reported in a later analysis that an Asian-associated ancestry cluster showed fewer N-insertions than the 666-donor mean.

The CDR3 is 15 amino acids. PCR was performed using 60 Vbeta and 13 Jbeta primers. Produced via immunoSEQ multiplex PCR; TCRdb's table is partial and in-frame only. The repertoire holds tens of thousands of clones, with about 81% as singletons. Notes on this clone: The antigen is not known.

The chain combines TRBV21-1 with TRBJ2-2; the table's D call TRBD2 went unverified against the DNA. TRBV21-1 is shown as a pseudogene. The receptor comes from a human donor in good health. Sequencing was carried out using PBMCs. The CDR3 nucleotides read TGTGCCAGCAGCAAAGGCGCGGAAGGCGCCGGGGAGCTGTTTTTT. It yields the protein CASSKGAEGAGELFF.